Presented here are 7 T cell receptor beta chains from one specimen sequenced in a study of blood T cell repertoires in COVID-19. Sequencing used immunoSEQ multiplex PCR; TCRdb keeps in-frame clones, though not all of them. The profile shows approximately 36,000 clones, approximately 86% of them singletons. Sequencing was performed on peripheral blood. Every receptor here comes from a middle-aged man with active COVID-19.

The rearrangement links TRBV19 to TRBJ2-4; the match to TRBD1 covers 8 bases. The length of the CDR3 is 16 residues. Germline-derived CDR1 and CDR2 are LNHDA and SQIVND (reference sequence). After removal of 2 bases from V and 0 bases from J, the junction contained 3 bases not matched to a gene. CDR3 DNA: TGTGCCAGTAGTATACAGGGGGCGCTAGCCAAAAACATTCAGTACTTC. Protein product: CASSIQGALAKNIQYF.

The V call is TRBV19, the J call TRBJ1-2; D is uncertain. V was cut by 4 bases and J by 2 bases, with 8 bases left in between. The germline V gene encodes CDR1 LNHDA and CDR2 SQIVND (reference sequence). The CDR3 sequence is 13 residues long. DNA for the CDR3: TGTGCCAGTAGTAGTTGGCAAAACTATGGCTACACCTTC. As protein: CASSSWQNYGYTF. The full variable domain, rest sourced from reference TRBV19 and TRBJ1-2, is DGGITQSPKYLFRKEGQNVTLSCEQNLNHDAMYWYRQDPGQGLRLIYYSQIVNDFQKGDIAEGYSVSREKKESFPLTVTSAQKNPTAFYLCASSSWQNYGYTFGSGTRLTVV.

The chain recombines TRBV29-1 with TRBJ2-1; D may be TRBD1 (5 bases). The V gene's germline CDR1 is SQVTM and CDR2 ANQGSEA. This CDR3 spans 14 amino acids. Trimming took 3 bases from V and 0 from J, leaving 9 bases between them. CDR3 sequence reads: CSVESGRSYNEQFF. The CDR3 nucleotides read TGCAGCGTTGAGTCAGGGCGCTCCTACAATGAGCAGTTCTTC.

This chain connects TRBV19 to TRBJ2-3; TRBD1 might be the D (6 bases). Trimming left V 2 bases short and J 4 bases short, with 13 bases between. Looked up from germline, CDR1 is LNHDA and CDR2 is SQIVND (reference sequence). The CDR3 contains 15 residues. The CDR3 reads CASSIMGAGSDTQYF. CDR3 bases: TGTGCCAGTAGTATAATGGGGGCAGGGTCAGATACGCAGTATTTT.

This chain connects TRBV11-3 to TRBJ2-2, with D possibly TRBD1 on 6 matching bases. Germline loops: CDR1 SGHNT, CDR2 YENEEA. The CDR3 contains 17 residues. Trimming cost V 5 bases and J 2 bases, with 18 bases left between them. The CDR3 region is CASSPGNGQLNTGELFF. CDR3 bases: TGTGCCAGCAGCCCCGGGAATGGACAGTTAAACACCGGGGAGCTGTTTTTT.

In this sample, this clone turned up a few times. The V call is TRBV5-6, the J call TRBJ2-5; D is ambiguous. Trimming took 2 bases from V and 1 from J, leaving 6 bases between them. The CDR3 loop spans 13 amino acids. Looked up from germline, CDR1 is SGHDT and CDR2 is YYEEEE. The CDR3 DNA sequence: TGTGCCAGCAGCTTTAGAAGCCAAGAGACCCAGTACTTC. The encoded protein is CASSFRSQETQYF.

This clone has just a few counts. V usage is TRBV2 and J usage is TRBJ2-7; 11 nucleotides align to TRBD1. Germline values: CDR1 SNHLY, CDR2 FYNNEI. The CDR3 sequence is 15 residues long. J lost 9 bases, V lost 4 bases, and 11 bases had no gene match. The CDR3 loop reads CASSATGTGGEGQYF. CDR3 bases: TGTGCCAGCAGTGCTACCGGGACAGGGGGTGAAGGGCAGTACTTC. Full variable domain (outside the CDR3, taken from reference TRBV2 and TRBJ2-7): EPEVTQTPSHQVTQMGQEVILRCVPISNHLYFYWYRQILGQKVEFLVSFYNNEISEKSEIFDDQFSVERPDGSNFTLKIRSTKLEDSAMYFCASSATGTGGEGQYFGPGTRLTVT.